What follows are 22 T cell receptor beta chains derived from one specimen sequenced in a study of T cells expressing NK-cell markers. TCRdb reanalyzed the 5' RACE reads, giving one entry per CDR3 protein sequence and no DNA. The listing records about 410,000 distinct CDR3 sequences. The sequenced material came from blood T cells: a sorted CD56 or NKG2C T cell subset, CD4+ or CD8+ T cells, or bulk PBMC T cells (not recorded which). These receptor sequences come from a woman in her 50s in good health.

CDR3: CASSTGTRPSTDTQYF. The rearrangement uses TRBV7-9 and TRBJ2-3; TCRdb outputs TRBD1, but without DNA this stays unchecked. In germline, CDR1 is SEHNR, CDR2 FQNEAQ (reference sequence). CDR3 length: 16 amino acids.

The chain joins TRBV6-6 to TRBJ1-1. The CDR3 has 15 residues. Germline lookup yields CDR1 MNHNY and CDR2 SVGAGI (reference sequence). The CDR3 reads CASSYSTGGKTEAFF.

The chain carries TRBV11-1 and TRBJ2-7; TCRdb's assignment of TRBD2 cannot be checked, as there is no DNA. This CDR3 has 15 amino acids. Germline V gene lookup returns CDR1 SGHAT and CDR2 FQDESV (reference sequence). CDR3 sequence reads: CASSVIAGNSYEQYF.

CDR3 in amino acids: CASSSARGGELFF. The chain links TRBV7-7 to TRBJ2-2; the D call of TRBD2 rests on TCRdb alone, since no DNA is present to check it. The CDR3 consists of 13 residues. Germline-derived CDR1 and CDR2 are SSHAT and FNYEAQ (reference sequence).

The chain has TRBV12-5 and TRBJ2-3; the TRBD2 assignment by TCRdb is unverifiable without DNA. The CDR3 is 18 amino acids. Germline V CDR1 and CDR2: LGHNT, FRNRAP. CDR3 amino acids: CASGFFVLRAASTDTQYF.

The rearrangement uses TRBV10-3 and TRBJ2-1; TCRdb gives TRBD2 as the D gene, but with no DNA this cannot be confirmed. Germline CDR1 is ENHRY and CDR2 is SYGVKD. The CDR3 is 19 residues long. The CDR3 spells CAISESWTMSGQSYNEQFF.

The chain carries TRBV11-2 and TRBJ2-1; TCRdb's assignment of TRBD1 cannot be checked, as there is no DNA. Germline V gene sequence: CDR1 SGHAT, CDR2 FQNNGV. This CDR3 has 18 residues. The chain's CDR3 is CASSSPLGGKASYNEQFF.

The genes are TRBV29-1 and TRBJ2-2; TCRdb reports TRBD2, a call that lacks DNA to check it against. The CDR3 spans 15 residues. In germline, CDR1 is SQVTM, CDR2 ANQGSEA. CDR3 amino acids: CSVESGRGNTGELFF.

CDR3 protein: CASSGGTQGETQYF. The rearrangement links TRBV9 to TRBJ2-5; TCRdb designates TRBD2, a call that cannot be tested without DNA. This CDR3 contains 14 residues. The germline V gene has CDR1 SGDLS and CDR2 YYNGEE.

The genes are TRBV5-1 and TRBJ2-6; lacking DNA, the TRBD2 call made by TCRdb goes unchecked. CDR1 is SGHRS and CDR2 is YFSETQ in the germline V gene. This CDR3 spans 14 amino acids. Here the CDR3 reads CASSLRTAPYVLTF.

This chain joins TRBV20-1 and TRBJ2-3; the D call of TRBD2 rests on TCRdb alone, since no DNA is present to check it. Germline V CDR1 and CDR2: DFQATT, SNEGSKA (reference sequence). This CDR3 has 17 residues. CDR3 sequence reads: CSAKTTSGRQTADTQYF.

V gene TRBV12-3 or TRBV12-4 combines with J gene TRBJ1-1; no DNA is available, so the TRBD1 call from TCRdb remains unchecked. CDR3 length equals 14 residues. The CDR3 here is CASSPTGRKTEAFF.

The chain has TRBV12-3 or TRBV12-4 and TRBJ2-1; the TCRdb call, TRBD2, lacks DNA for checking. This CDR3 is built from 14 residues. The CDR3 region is CASSLGASGNEQFF.

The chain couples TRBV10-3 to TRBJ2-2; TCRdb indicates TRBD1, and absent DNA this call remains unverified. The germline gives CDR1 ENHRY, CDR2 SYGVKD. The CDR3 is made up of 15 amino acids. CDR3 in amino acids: CAISATQGAAGELFF.

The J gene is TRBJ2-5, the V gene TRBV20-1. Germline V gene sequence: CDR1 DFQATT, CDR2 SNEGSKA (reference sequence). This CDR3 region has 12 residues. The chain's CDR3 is CSAIRIKETQYF.

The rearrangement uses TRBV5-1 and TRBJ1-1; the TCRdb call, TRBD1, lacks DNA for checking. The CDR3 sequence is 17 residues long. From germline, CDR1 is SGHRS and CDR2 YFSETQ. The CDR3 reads CASSLVYRVRQNTEAFF.

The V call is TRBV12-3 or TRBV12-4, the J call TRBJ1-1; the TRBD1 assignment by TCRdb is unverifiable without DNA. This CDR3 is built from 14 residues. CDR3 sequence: CASSYTGGGTEAFF.

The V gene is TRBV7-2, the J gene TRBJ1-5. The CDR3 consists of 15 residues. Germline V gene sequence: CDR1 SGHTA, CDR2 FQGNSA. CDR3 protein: CASSSAGMGNQPQHF.

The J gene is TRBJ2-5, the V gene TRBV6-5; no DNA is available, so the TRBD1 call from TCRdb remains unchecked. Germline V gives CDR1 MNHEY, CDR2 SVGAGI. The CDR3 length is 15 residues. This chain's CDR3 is CASSSPGTGKETQYF.

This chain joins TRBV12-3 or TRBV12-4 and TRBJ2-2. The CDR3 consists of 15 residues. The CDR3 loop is CASSLRVVWTGELFF.

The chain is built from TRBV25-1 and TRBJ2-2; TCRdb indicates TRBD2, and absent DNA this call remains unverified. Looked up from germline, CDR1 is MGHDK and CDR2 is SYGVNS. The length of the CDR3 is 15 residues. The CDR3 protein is CASSQLAGNTGELFF.

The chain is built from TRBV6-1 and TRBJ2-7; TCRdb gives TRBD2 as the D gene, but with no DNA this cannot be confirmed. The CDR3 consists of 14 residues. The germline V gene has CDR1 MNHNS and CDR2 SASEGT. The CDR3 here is CASLSTSSFFEQYF.